One sample yielded the 27 T cell receptor beta chains listed below, sequenced in a study of blood T cell repertoires in COVID-19. Produced via immunoSEQ multiplex PCR; TCRdb's table is partial and in-frame only. The sample holds about 64,000 clones; approximately 85% are singletons and the top ten take roughly 40%. The sequencing sample was made of peripheral blood. The source of these receptors is an older woman with COVID-19, enrolled during active disease.

This sequence joins TRBV9 and TRBJ2-2; 7 nucleotides agree with TRBD1. Germline assignment: CDR1 SGDLS and CDR2 YYNGEE. This CDR3 spans 14 amino acids. V dropped 3 bases and J dropped 8; count of bases not matched to a gene: 7. In DNA, the CDR3 is TGTGCCAGCAGCGGGGGACAGTTTTTGGGGGAGCTGTTTTTT. This codes for CASSGGQFLGELFF.

The rearrangement uses TRBV7-2 and TRBJ1-2; tentative D call: TRBD1 (5 bases). Per germline, CDR1 SGHTA and CDR2 FQGNSA. CDR3 size: 15 residues. The V end was cut by 1 base, the J end by 6 bases, with 15 bases between. The CDR3 sequence: CASSLGEGWGDGYTF. CDR3 in DNA: TGTGCCAGCAGCTTAGGGGAGGGCTGGGGGGATGGCTACACCTTC.

This clone has a count of ten or more. Here the CDR3 DNA reads TGTGCCAGCAGCACGCCCCCGAGAGCGGGCGAGCAGTACTTC. Protein: CASSTPPRAGEQYF. V usage is TRBV11-3 and J usage is TRBJ2-7; perhaps TRBD2 as D (6 bases). CDR3 size: 14 residues. CDR1 is SGHNT and CDR2 is YENEEA in the germline V gene. V was shortened by 5 bases and J by 6 bases, with 17 bases between the two germline ends.

V gene TRBV27 combines with J gene TRBJ2-1, with D unresolved. This CDR3 region has 15 residues. Germline V gene lookup returns CDR1 MNHEY and CDR2 SMNVEV (reference sequence). The V end was cut by 2 bases, the J end by 4 bases, with 12 bases between. CDR3 sequence reads: CASSLIAATYNEQFF. CDR3 bases: TGTGCCAGCAGTTTAATCGCGGCCACATACAATGAGCAGTTCTTC.

The V gene is TRBV15, the J gene TRBJ2-1, with D possibly TRBD2 on 6 matching bases. Germline values: CDR1 LNHNV, CDR2 YYDKDF (reference sequence). The V end lost 4 bases, the J end lost 0 bases, and 10 bases lay between the germline ends. The CDR3 covers 15 residues. This chain's CDR3 is CATSIEGGSYNEQFF. DNA of the CDR3: TGTGCCACCAGCATAGAGGGAGGCTCCTACAATGAGCAGTTCTTC.

The gene calls are TRBV4-3 and TRBJ1-2; a possible D gene is TRBD1 (5 bases). Germline CDR1 reads LGHNA; CDR2 reads YSLEER. Between the trimmed V and J ends, which lost 0 bases and 4 bases, there was a span of 12 bases. The CDR3 contains 15 residues. CDR3 sequence (DNA): TGCGCCAGCAGCCAAGACAGGGCCCCTAGCTATGGCTACACCTTC. It translates to CASSQDRAPSYGYTF.

V and J are TRBV7-7 and TRBJ2-5; maybe TRBD1 (5 bases). Germline V lookup: CDR1 SSHAT, CDR2 FNYEAQ (reference sequence). V dropped 3 bases and J dropped 4 bases, with 9 bases sitting between them. This CDR3 is built from 13 residues. The CDR3 DNA reads as TGTGCCAGCAGCTTCAGGGAACGAGAGACCCAGTACTTC. Translated, it gives CASSFRERETQYF.

The chain has TRBV7-9 and TRBJ2-1, with 8 bases lining up with TRBD1. The J segment lost 5 bases and the V segment lost 3 bases, leaving 12 bases of the junction unmatched. From germline, CDR1 is SEHNR and CDR2 FQNEAQ (reference sequence). The CDR3 runs 17 residues. Written as DNA, the CDR3 is TGTGCCAGCAGCTTGGAGGACAGGGTGATCTTCGACAATGAGCAGTTCTTC. Protein: CASSLEDRVIFDNEQFF. The full variable domain, in which reference TRBV7-9 and TRBJ2-1 provide the parts outside the CDR3, is DTGVSQNPRHKITKRGQNVTFRCDPISEHNRLYWYRQTLGQGPEFLTYFQNEAQLEKSRLLSDRFSAERPKGSFSTLEIQRTEQGDSAMYLCASSLEDRVIFDNEQFFGPGTRLTVL.

This chain links TRBV7-2 with TRBJ2-1; D not certain. The germline V gene has CDR1 SGHTA and CDR2 FQGNSA. The germline V and J ends were trimmed by 4 bases and 4 bases, with 11 bases remaining between them. The CDR3 spans 14 residues. CDR3 in amino acids: CASSSLGQYNEQFF. DNA for the CDR3: TGTGCCAGCAGCTCGCTAGGCCAGTACAATGAGCAGTTCTTC.

This clone was seen just once. The chain joins TRBV9 to TRBJ2-1; no clear D gene. The CDR3 runs to 13 residues. The germline V gene has CDR1 SGDLS and CDR2 YYNGEE. Deletions cut 4 bases from V and 5 bases from J, with 10 bases between. In DNA form, the CDR3 reads TGTGCCAGCAGCCCGTCTAGAGACAATGAGCAGTTCTTC. Translated: CASSPSRDNEQFF.

V and J are TRBV27 and TRBJ2-1; no firm D call. This CDR3 comprises 15 residues. Germline V gene sequence: CDR1 MNHEY, CDR2 SMNVEV (reference sequence). V was cut by 0 bases and J by 2 bases, with 8 bases left in between. DNA for the CDR3: TGTGCCAGCAGTTTATCCGGCGGAGCCTACAATGAGCAGTTCTTC. It translates to CASSLSGGAYNEQFF.

V is TRBV6-5 and J is TRBJ1-2; a possible D gene is TRBD1 (5 bases). The germline gives CDR1 MNHEY, CDR2 SVGAGI. The CDR3 is made up of 13 amino acids. Trimming took off 2 bases at V and 5 bases at J, with 9 bases between the two ends. The CDR3 bases are TGTGCCAGCAGTTACGACAGAAGTTATGGCTACACCTTC. Protein: CASSYDRSYGYTF.

This chain uses TRBV28 with TRBJ2-2; no clear D. Trimming pared 4 bases from V and 7 bases from J, leaving 16 bases between. The CDR3 spans 15 residues. Germline V gene lookup returns CDR1 MDHEN and CDR2 SYDVKM. The CDR3 protein is CASSSGSSYGGELFF. CDR3 sequence (DNA): TGTGCCAGCAGTTCCGGGTCCTCATACGGCGGGGAGCTGTTTTTT.

There are a few counts of this clone. J is TRBJ1-1 and V is TRBV5-1; possibly TRBD1 for D (5 bases). V lost 4 bases and J lost 0, with 13 bases in between. The length of the CDR3 is 15 residues. The germline V gene has CDR1 SGHRS and CDR2 YFSETQ. The CDR3 protein is CASSPTTDLNTEAFF. For the CDR3, the DNA is TGCGCCAGCAGCCCGACGACAGATCTGAACACTGAAGCTTTCTTT. Full variable domain (remainder filled in from reference TRBV5-1 and TRBJ1-1): KAGVTQTPRYLIKTRGQQVTLSCSPISGHRSVSWYQQTPGQGLQFLFEYFSETQRNKGNFPGRFSGRQFSNSRSEMNVSTLELGDSALYLCASSPTTDLNTEAFFGQGTRLTVV.

This clone has only one observation. The chain couples TRBV7-2 to TRBJ2-7, with 10 bases that match TRBD1. After removal of 1 base from V and 2 bases from J, the junction contained 2 bases not matched to a gene. The CDR3 contains 15 residues. The germline V gene encodes CDR1 SGHTA and CDR2 FQGNSA. The DNA for the CDR3 is TGTGCCAGCAGCTTAGGAGGACAGGGGGCCTACGAGCAGTACTTC. Amino acids: CASSLGGQGAYEQYF.

The CDR3 nucleotides are TGTGCCAGCAGCTCCGGGACACAAAATTCACCCCTCCACTTT. Its translation is CASSSGTQNSPLHF. The V and J genes are TRBV5-4 and TRBJ1-6, with D maybe TRBD1 (6 bases). The germline CDR1 and CDR2 sequences are SGHNT and YYREEE (reference sequence). Trimming left V 3 bases short and J 7 bases short, with 11 bases between. The CDR3 has 14 amino acids.

This chain joins TRBV7-8 and TRBJ2-1, with 10 bases fitting TRBD2. V shed 5 bases, J shed 4 bases, and the junction held 5 bases outside the gene matches. Germline CDR1 SGHVS, CDR2 FQNEAQ. The CDR3 extends over 15 amino acids. The CDR3 loop reads CASSLTSGVYNEQFF. CDR3 nucleotide sequence: TGTGCCAGCAGCCTCACTAGCGGGGTTTACAATGAGCAGTTCTTC.

This chain connects TRBV19 to TRBJ2-5; 10 bases agree with TRBD1. The CDR3 length is 14 residues. Germline assignment: CDR1 LNHDA and CDR2 SQIVND (reference sequence). J lost 5 bases, V lost 3 bases, and 3 bases had no gene match. In DNA form, the CDR3 reads TGTGCCAGTAGTATTGGGACAGGGGCGGAGACCCAGTACTTC. This gives the protein CASSIGTGAETQYF.

In its sample, this clone was seen once. The rearrangement links TRBV20-1 to TRBJ1-1; D may be TRBD1 (6 bases). The germline gives CDR1 DFQATT, CDR2 SNEGSKA (reference sequence). V shed 3 bases and J shed 8 bases, with 10 bases lying between them. The CDR3 covers 11 residues. CDR3 bases: TGCAGTGCTAGGGGGGCCGCCGAAGCTTTCTTT. Translated, it gives CSARGAAEAFF.

This rearrangement joins TRBV6-5 to TRBJ1-1, with a tentative D call TRBD1 (5 bases). Between the trimmed V and J ends, which lost 9 bases and 7 bases, there was a span of 15 bases. The V gene's germline CDR1 is MNHEY and CDR2 SVGAGI. The CDR3 extends over 12 amino acids. This CDR3 reads CASTRAGYEAFF. CDR3 nucleotide sequence: TGTGCCAGTACCAGGGCCGGATATGAAGCTTTCTTT.

The rearrangement joins TRBV3-1 (or the pseudogene TRBV3-2) to TRBJ2-3; weak D call: TRBD2 (5 bases). V was pared by 4 bases and J by 2 bases, with 16 bases between. This CDR3 spans 16 amino acids. The germline V gene encodes CDR1 LGHDT and CDR2 YNNKEL (reference sequence). CDR3 nucleotide sequence: TGTGCCAGCAGCCCCCGGACTTTCGTGTACACAGATACGCAGTATTTT. It codes for CASSPRTFVYTDTQYF.

This chain connects TRBV2 to TRBJ2-7, with 7 bases identical to TRBD1. CDR3 length: 15 residues. Germline CDR1 and CDR2: SNHLY and FYNNEI. The V segment lost 2 bases and the J segment 4 bases; nucleotides outside the gene matches: 8. DNA for the CDR3: TGTGCCAGCAGTGAAATGGCCAGGGGGTCTTACGAGCAGTACTTC. It is translated as CASSEMARGSYEQYF.

Comments on this clone: One end of the junction varies from germline; a read error may be responsible. V and J are TRBV4-1 and TRBJ1-5, with 9 bases matching TRBD1. Germline CDR1 reads MGHRA; CDR2 reads YSYEKL. The CDR3 loop spans 17 amino acids. The CDR3 nucleotides read TGCGCCAGCAGCCACCACGGACAGGGGAATGGTTATCGACCTACGGATTTT. This codes for CASSHHGQGNGYRPTDF.

In nucleotides, the CDR3 is TGCGCCAGCAGCTTGCGACCGACGGGGAGCGACACTGAAGCTTTCTTT. Translating gives CASSLRPTGSDTEAFF. The rearrangement links TRBV5-1 to TRBJ1-1; D not resolved. This CDR3 is built from 16 residues. The germline V gene encodes CDR1 SGHRS and CDR2 YFSETQ. V shed 1 base and J shed 3 bases, with 16 bases lying between them.

The chain is built from TRBV5-1 and TRBJ1-2; 7 bases fit TRBD1. The length of the CDR3 is 16 residues. The germline V gene encodes CDR1 SGHRS and CDR2 YFSETQ. Unmatched junction bases numbered 11, after V lost 4 bases and J lost 2 bases. The CDR3: CASSLLRQGSNYGYTF. In nucleotides, the CDR3 is TGCGCCAGCAGCCTCCTAAGACAGGGCTCCAACTATGGCTACACCTTC.

This chain links TRBV28 with TRBJ2-5; 11 positions match TRBD2. Trimming at V came to 4 bases and at J to 2 bases, leaving 3 bases not matched to a gene. Per the germline V gene, CDR1 is MDHEN and CDR2 is SYDVKM. This CDR3 has 15 amino acids. Here the CDR3 reads CASSYGTSGQETQYF. Here the CDR3 DNA reads TGTGCCAGCAGTTATGGGACTAGCGGACAAGAGACCCAGTACTTC.

This chain joins TRBV15 and TRBJ1-6; D remains unclear. Trimming removed 0 bases from V and 9 bases from J, with 15 bases in between. Looked up from germline, CDR1 is LNHNV and CDR2 is YYDKDF (reference sequence). This CDR3 region has 16 residues. The CDR3 here is CATSRDGRGSASPLHF. The CDR3 DNA follows: TGTGCCACCAGCAGAGATGGTCGGGGAAGTGCTTCACCCCTCCACTTT.